This T cell receptor (beta chain) was profiled in a study of blood T cell repertoires in COVID-19. The wider study: The United States, Italy and Spain supplied acute and convalescent COVID-19 samples. PBMCs, B-cell-depleted T cells, or T cells were the source of the cDNA or gDNA that made up the material.

Clones were read by immunoSEQ multiplex PCR, and TCRdb kept only the in-frame ones, dropping some. Seen here are about 54,000 clones, 90% observed once, and the top ten hold under 9%. Germline values: CDR1 LGHDT, CDR2 YNNKEL (reference sequence). CDR3 length: 16 amino acids. The V segment lost 5 bases and the J segment 5 bases; nucleotides outside the gene matches: 5. The sequenced material came from peripheral blood. The receptor was derived from a woman in her forties with active COVID-19. The chain carries TRBV3-1 (or the pseudogene TRBV3-2) and TRBJ2-2, with 13 bases aligning to TRBD2. CDR3 region: CASSIQLAGGTGELFF. CDR3 in DNA: TGTGCCAGCAGCATCCAACTAGCGGGGGGGACCGGGGAGCTGTTTTTT.